The 25 T cell receptor beta chains listed next were all sequenced from one sample in a study of T cells in localized non-small cell lung cancer. The repertoire was sequenced with immunoSEQ multiplex PCR; TCRdb's copy has only in-frame clones and lacks some. The sample shows 50,000 to 55,000 clones, over 80% of them seen only once. The sequenced sample was peripheral blood mononuclear cells, obtained before any cancer treatment. Receptors were obtained from a man between 40 and 70 years old with stage III lung adenocarcinoma.

With regard to this clone: Other DNA sequences in this specimen translate into the identical CDR3. The J gene is TRBJ2-1, the V gene TRBV10-1; 9 nucleotides align to TRBD2. Germline CDR1 WNHNN, CDR2 SYGVQD (reference sequence). The trim removed 4 bases at V and 0 bases at J, leaving 1 base unmatched. The CDR3 spans 15 residues. CDR3 in amino acids: CASSATSGSYNEQFF. CDR3 DNA sequence: TGCGCCAGCAGTGCGACTAGCGGCTCCTACAATGAGCAGTTCTTC.

This clone was found once. V usage is TRBV4-2 and J usage is TRBJ1-2, with D possibly being TRBD1 (5 bases). From germline, CDR1 is LGHNA and CDR2 YNFKEQ. The CDR3 runs 15 residues. Trimming left V 0 bases short and J 6 bases short, with 14 bases between. This CDR3 reads CASSQEPQGKNGYTF. The CDR3 DNA follows: TGTGCCAGCAGCCAAGAACCGCAGGGAAAAAATGGCTACACCTTC.

This clone was counted a single time. This chain links TRBV7-2 with TRBJ2-5; D call uncertain. The CDR3 runs 13 residues. The germline V gene has CDR1 SGHTA and CDR2 FQGNSA. The germline V and J ends were trimmed by 1 base and 4 bases, with 7 bases remaining between them. This CDR3 is CASSLEGTETQYF. CDR3 bases: TGTGCCAGCAGCTTAGAGGGCACAGAGACCCAGTACTTC.

The CDR3 reads CSVKFGNQPQHF. The DNA for the CDR3 is TGCAGCGTTAAGTTTGGCAATCAGCCCCAGCATTTT. The rearrangement joins TRBV29-1 to TRBJ1-5; D not certain. This CDR3 contains 12 residues. V was trimmed by 5 bases and J by 2 bases, leaving 7 bases between them. CDR1 is SQVTM, CDR2 ANQGSEA, per germline.

V and J are TRBV29-1 and TRBJ2-5; no clear D gene. Trimming pared 7 bases from V and 0 bases from J, leaving 3 bases between. Germline V gene sequence: CDR1 SQVTM, CDR2 ANQGSEA. This CDR3 comprises 10 residues. CDR3 protein: CSGYQETQYF. DNA for the CDR3: TGCAGCGGATACCAAGAGACCCAGTACTTC. The complete variable domain, with remaining parts taken from reference TRBV29-1 and TRBJ2-5, reads SAVISQKPSRDICQRGTSLTIQCQVDSQVTMMFWYRQQPGQSLTLIATANQGSEATYESGFVIDKFPISRPNLTFSTLTVSNMSPEDSSIYLCSGYQETQYFGPGTRLLVL.

The sample holds one count of this clone. The chain employs TRBV7-6 and TRBJ2-4; TRBD1 might be the D (6 bases). In germline, CDR1 is SGHVS, CDR2 FNYEAQ. Trimming left V 0 bases short and J 6 bases short, with 6 bases between. The CDR3 runs to 13 residues. For the CDR3, the DNA is TGTGCCAGCAGCTTAGCAGGGGGAAACATTCAGTACTTC. As protein: CASSLAGGNIQYF.

The chain combines TRBV28 with TRBJ2-7; 9 bases map to TRBD2. V lost 5 bases, J lost 1 base, and 6 bases stayed unmatched. CDR1 MDHEN and CDR2 SYDVKM come from the germline V gene. This CDR3 is 15 amino acids long. The DNA of the CDR3 is TGTGCCAGCAGTCCCCGGAGCGGGGGGTCCTACGAGCAGTACTTC. It codes for CASSPRSGGSYEQYF.

The rearrangement uses TRBV14 and TRBJ2-1; D is unclear. Between the trimmed V and J ends, which lost 1 base and 6 bases, there was a span of 4 bases. Germline-derived CDR1 and CDR2 are SGHDN and FVKESK. This CDR3 contains 12 residues. The CDR3 DNA sequence: TGTGCCAGCAGCCAAGGTCTCAATGAGCAGTTCTTC. This translates into CASSQGLNEQFF.

The chain recombines TRBV27 with TRBJ2-7, with 10 bases aligning to TRBD2. This CDR3 is built from 15 residues. Germline V CDR1 and CDR2: MNHEY, SMNVEV (reference sequence). V shed 7 bases and J 3 bases; nucleotides not matched to a gene: 9. As DNA, the CDR3 is TGTGCCAGCACCCCTAGCGGGGGCTATAACTACGAGCAGTACTTC. It translates to CASTPSGGYNYEQYF.

The V and J genes are TRBV9 and TRBJ2-7, with 7 bases fitting TRBD2. The CDR3 has 15 amino acids. From germline, CDR1 is SGDLS and CDR2 YYNGEE. J gave up 3 bases and V 3 bases, and 9 bases lay outside the gene matches. CDR3 in amino acids: CASSAGGGDFYEQYF. The CDR3 bases are TGTGCCAGCAGCGCCGGGGGAGGGGACTTCTACGAGCAGTACTTC.

This clone was seen a few times. CDR3: CASKQGAGNQPQHF. CDR3 nucleotides: TGTGCCAGCAAACAGGGGGCCGGCAATCAGCCCCAGCATTTT. V gene TRBV2 combines with J gene TRBJ1-5; 9 bases line up with TRBD1. Germline CDR1 and CDR2: SNHLY and FYNNEI. V shed 7 bases, J shed 2 bases, and the junction held 3 bases outside the gene matches. The CDR3 contains 14 residues.

The J gene is TRBJ2-1, the V gene TRBV19, with no clear D. Germline V gene lookup returns CDR1 LNHDA and CDR2 SQIVND (reference sequence). Trimming took 7 bases from V and 4 from J, leaving 8 bases between them. The CDR3 contains 12 residues. The CDR3 DNA follows: TGTGCCAGTAAATCTGCTTACAATGAGCAGTTCTTC. Amino acid sequence: CASKSAYNEQFF.

V is TRBV7-6 and J is TRBJ2-5; D might be TRBD2 (6 bases). The V gene's germline CDR1 is SGHVS and CDR2 FNYEAQ. Between the trimmed V and J ends, which lost 3 bases and 5 bases, there was a span of 16 bases. There are 15 residues in the CDR3. The CDR3 loop reads CASSFSETGGETQYF. Written as DNA, the CDR3 is TGTGCCAGCAGCTTCTCCGAGACTGGAGGGGAGACCCAGTACTTC.

V is TRBV19 and J is TRBJ2-1; 11 nucleotides align to TRBD2. Per germline, CDR1 LNHDA and CDR2 SQIVND (reference sequence). The CDR3 consists of 16 residues. After removal of 7 bases from V and 0 bases from J, the junction contained 5 bases not matched to a gene. This CDR3 is CASTASGRHSYNEQFF. CDR3 nucleotides: TGTGCCAGTACGGCTAGCGGGAGGCACTCCTACAATGAGCAGTTCTTC.

J is TRBJ2-3 and V is TRBV7-6, with D tentatively TRBD2 (5 bases). Germline assignment: CDR1 SGHVS and CDR2 FNYEAQ. This CDR3 contains 15 residues. Between the trimmed V and J ends, which lost 5 bases and 0 bases, there was a span of 12 bases. The CDR3, as DNA: TGTGCCAGCAGCCGAGCGAGCGGAAGCACAGATACGCAGTATTTT. Protein: CASSRASGSTDTQYF.

This chain uses TRBV19 with TRBJ2-1; possible D gene TRBD1, 6 bases. V lost 3 bases to trimming and J lost 11 bases, with 14 bases between them. CDR3 size: 13 residues. Germline CDR1 LNHDA, CDR2 SQIVND (reference sequence). The CDR3 nucleotides are TGTGCCAGTAGTATCCCTCTAGGGGACAAGCAGTTCTTC. Its protein is CASSIPLGDKQFF.

The chain has TRBV6-5 and TRBJ2-1, with 7 bases that match TRBD1. The V and J ends lost 5 bases and 15 bases, in that order; junction bases with no gene match: 13. Germline V lookup: CDR1 MNHEY, CDR2 SVGAGI. This CDR3 comprises 13 residues. The CDR3 protein is CASSRGDSLEGFF. CDR3 coding DNA: TGTGCCAGCAGTCGTGGGGACAGCCTCGAAGGGTTCTTC.

This chain links TRBV9 with TRBJ1-6; D is perhaps TRBD1 (6 bases). Between the trimmed V and J ends, which lost 0 bases and 12 bases, there was a span of 16 bases. The CDR3 has 15 residues. The V gene's germline CDR1 is SGDLS and CDR2 YYNGEE. CDR3 bases: TGTGCCAGCAGCGTAGCTTCACAGGGAGGGGGACCCCTCCACTTT. It translates to CASSVASQGGGPLHF.

This clone was counted once. The rearrangement joins TRBV7-6 to TRBJ2-7, with 12 nucleotides matching TRBD1. This CDR3 is built from 19 residues. The germline V gene has CDR1 SGHVS and CDR2 FNYEAQ. Losses at the gene ends were 3 bases for V and 6 bases for J; bases not matched to a gene: 18. The CDR3 coding sequence is TGTGCCAGCAGCTTTAGCCCCGGGACAGGGGGCTCATACGGAAGCGAGCAGTACTTC. It encodes CASSFSPGTGGSYGSEQYF. Based on the CDR3 plus reference TRBV7-6 and TRBJ2-7, the full variable domain is GAGVSQSPRYKVTKRGQDVALRCDPISGHVSLYWYRQALGQGPEFLTYFNYEAQQDKSGLPNDRFSAERPEGSISTLTIQRTEQRDSAMYRCASSFSPGTGGSYGSEQYFGPGTRLTVT.

This clone has more than one count but fewer than ten. The rearrangement joins TRBV10-3 to TRBJ1-1; tentative D call: TRBD1 (5 bases). The CDR3 totals 14 residues. Germline lookup yields CDR1 ENHRY and CDR2 SYGVKD. Trimming pared 3 bases from V and 4 bases from J, leaving 12 bases between. This CDR3 is CAISDTGHGTEAFF. For the CDR3, the DNA is TGTGCCATCAGTGACACGGGGCATGGCACTGAAGCTTTCTTT.

The chain recombines TRBV13 with TRBJ1-3, with D unresolved. Germline lookup yields CDR1 PRHDT and CDR2 FYEKMQ (reference sequence). The CDR3 consists of 15 residues. The germline V and J ends were trimmed by 0 bases and 1 base, with 7 bases remaining between them. CDR3 in amino acids: CASSLGGFSGNTIYF. The CDR3, as DNA: TGTGCCAGCAGCTTAGGAGGGTTTTCTGGAAACACCATATATTTT.

The J gene is TRBJ2-7, the V gene TRBV2; 7 bases are a match to TRBD1. Germline assignment: CDR1 SNHLY and CDR2 FYNNEI. The CDR3 totals 13 residues. J gave up 0 bases and V 10 bases, and 6 bases lay outside the gene matches. CDR3 DNA: TGTGCCATCCTAGGGGGCGGCTCCTACGAGCAGTACTTC. Translated, it gives CAILGGGSYEQYF.

This chain joins TRBV11-1 and TRBJ1-1; D is uncertain. The CDR3 length is 15 residues. The V and J ends lost 4 bases and 7 bases respectively, with 19 bases between them. Germline V gives CDR1 SGHAT, CDR2 FQDESV (reference sequence). CDR3 protein: CASSSQLGTKGEAFF. The CDR3 DNA follows: TGTGCCAGCAGCTCTCAGTTGGGTACGAAGGGTGAAGCTTTCTTT.

This clone was found a few times. This chain connects TRBV10-3 to TRBJ1-1; the match to TRBD1 covers 10 bases. Germline CDR1 ENHRY, CDR2 SYGVKD. The CDR3 has 16 amino acids. After removal of 7 bases from V and 0 bases from J, the junction contained 8 bases not matched to a gene. The CDR3, as DNA: TGTGCCATCACCGACGGGGACAGGGGCCTGAACACTGAAGCTTTCTTT. It is translated as CAITDGDRGLNTEAFF.

V and J are TRBV4-3 and TRBJ1-2; tentatively, D is TRBD1 (5 bases). The CDR3 is 16 residues long. Germline V gene sequence: CDR1 LGHNA, CDR2 YSLEER. V shed 4 bases and J shed 4 bases, with 19 bases lying between them. The CDR3 nucleotides are TGCGCCAGCAGCCCAAGTAAAGCAGGGTGGGCCTATGGCTACACCTTC. Protein product: CASSPSKAGWAYGYTF.